Listed here is a single TCR beta chain. Its target is unknown. This sample is part of a study of Tregs in tolerant kidney transplant recipients. Thawed PBMCs were FACS-sorted into unstimulated CD4+CD25+CD127- regulatory T cells, CD4+CD25- non-regulatory cells, CD4 and CD8 cells. Study-wide results and limits: Activated donor B cell expansion appeared to reveal the most relevant donor-specific TCRbeta repertoire. Biological reproducibility was not directly addressed, but technical replication error appeared minimal. Few patients were studied, so findings need validation in larger groups.

The table came from immunoSEQ multiplex PCR; TCRdb's copy has only in-frame clones and leaves some out. The repertoire includes about 240,000 clones, about 80% of them detected once, and over 0.5% sits in the top ten. CDR3 length equals 16 residues. V was clipped by 0 bases and J by 0 bases, with 8 bases between them. The germline gives CDR1 MNHEY, CDR2 SMNVEV (reference sequence). This sequence joins TRBV27 and TRBJ1-4; D perhaps matches TRBD1 (6 bases). The sequence was obtained from a human donor in good health. Sequenced material: CD4+ T cells from blood. In DNA, the CDR3 is TGTGCCAGCAGTTTATCCCCAGGGGCAACTAATGAAAAACTGTTTTTT. Residues: CASSLSPGATNEKLFF.